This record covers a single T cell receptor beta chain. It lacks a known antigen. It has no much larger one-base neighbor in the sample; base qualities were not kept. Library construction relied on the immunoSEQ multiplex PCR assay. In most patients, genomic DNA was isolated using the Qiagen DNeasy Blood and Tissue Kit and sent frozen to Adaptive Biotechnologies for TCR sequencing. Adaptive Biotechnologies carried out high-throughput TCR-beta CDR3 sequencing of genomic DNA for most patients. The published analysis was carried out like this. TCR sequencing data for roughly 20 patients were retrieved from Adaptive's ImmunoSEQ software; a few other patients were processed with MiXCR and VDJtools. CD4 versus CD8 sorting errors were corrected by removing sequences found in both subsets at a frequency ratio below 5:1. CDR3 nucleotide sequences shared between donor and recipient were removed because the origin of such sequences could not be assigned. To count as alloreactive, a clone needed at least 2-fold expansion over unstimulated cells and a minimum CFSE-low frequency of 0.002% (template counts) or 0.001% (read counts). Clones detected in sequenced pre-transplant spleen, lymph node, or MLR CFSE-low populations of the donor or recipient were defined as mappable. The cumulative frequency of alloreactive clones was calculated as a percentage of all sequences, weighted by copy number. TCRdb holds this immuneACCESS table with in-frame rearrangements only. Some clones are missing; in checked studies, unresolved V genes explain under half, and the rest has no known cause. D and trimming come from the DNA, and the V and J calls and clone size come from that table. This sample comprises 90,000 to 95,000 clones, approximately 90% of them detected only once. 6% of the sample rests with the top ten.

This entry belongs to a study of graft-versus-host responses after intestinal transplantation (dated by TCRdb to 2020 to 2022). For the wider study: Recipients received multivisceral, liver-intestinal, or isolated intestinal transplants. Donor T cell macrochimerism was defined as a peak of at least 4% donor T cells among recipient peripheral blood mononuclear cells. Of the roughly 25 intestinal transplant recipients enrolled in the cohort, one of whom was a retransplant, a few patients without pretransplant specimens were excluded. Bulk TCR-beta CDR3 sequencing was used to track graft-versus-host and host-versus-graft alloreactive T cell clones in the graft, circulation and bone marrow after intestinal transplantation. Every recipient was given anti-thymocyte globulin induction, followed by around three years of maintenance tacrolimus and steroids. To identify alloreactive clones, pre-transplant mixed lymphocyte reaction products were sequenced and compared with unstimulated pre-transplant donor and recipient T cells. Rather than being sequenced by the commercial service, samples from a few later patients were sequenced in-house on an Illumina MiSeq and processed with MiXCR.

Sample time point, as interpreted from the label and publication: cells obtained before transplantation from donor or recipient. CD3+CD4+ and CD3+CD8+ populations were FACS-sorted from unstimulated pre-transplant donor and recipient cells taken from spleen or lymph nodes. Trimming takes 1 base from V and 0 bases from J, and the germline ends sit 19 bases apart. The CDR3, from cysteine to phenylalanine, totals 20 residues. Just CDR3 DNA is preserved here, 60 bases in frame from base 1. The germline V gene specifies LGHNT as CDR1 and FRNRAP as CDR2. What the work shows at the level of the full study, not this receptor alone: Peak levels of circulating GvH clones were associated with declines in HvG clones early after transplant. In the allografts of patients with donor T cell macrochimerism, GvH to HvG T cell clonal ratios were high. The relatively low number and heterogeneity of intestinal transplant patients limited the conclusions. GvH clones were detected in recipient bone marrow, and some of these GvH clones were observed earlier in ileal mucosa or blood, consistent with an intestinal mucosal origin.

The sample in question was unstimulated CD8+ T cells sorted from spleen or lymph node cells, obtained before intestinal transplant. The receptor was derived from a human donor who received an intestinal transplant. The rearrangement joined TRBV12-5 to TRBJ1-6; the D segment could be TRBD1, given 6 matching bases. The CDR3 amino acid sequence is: CASGLGTAGTRDSYNSPLHF. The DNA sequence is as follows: TGTGCTAGTGGTTTGGGGACAGCCGGGACAAGAGACTCCTATAATTCACCCCTCCACTTT. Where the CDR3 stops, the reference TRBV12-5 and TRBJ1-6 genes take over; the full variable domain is DARVTQTPRHKVTEMGQEVTMRCQPILGHNTVFWYRQTMMQGLELLAYFRNRAPLDDSGMPKDRFSAEMPDATLATLKIQPSEPRDSAVYFCASGLGTAGTRDSYNSPLHFGNGTRLTVT.